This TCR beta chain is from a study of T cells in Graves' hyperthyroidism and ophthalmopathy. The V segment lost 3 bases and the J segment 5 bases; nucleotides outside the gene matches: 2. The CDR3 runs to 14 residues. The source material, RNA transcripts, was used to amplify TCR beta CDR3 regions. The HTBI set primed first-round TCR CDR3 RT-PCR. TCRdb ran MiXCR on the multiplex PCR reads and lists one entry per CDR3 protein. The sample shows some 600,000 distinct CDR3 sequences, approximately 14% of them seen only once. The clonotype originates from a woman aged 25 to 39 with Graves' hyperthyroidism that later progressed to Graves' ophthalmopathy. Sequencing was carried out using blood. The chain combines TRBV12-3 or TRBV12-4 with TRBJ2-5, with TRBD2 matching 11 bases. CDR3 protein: CASSLTSGEETQYF. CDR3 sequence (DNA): TGTGCCAGCAGTTTGACTAGCGGGGAGGAGACCCAGTACTTC.